This record concerns one T cell receptor (beta chain) sequence. V trimming: 6 bases; J trimming: 0 bases; junction bases outside the gene matches: 3. The V gene's germline CDR1 is MNHEY and CDR2 SMNVEV (reference sequence). There are 15 residues in the CDR3. Original handling: For nucleated cells, counts were estimated from reference gene primer amplification. The method was immunoSEQ multiplex PCR; TCRdb's version includes in-frame clones alone and lacks a portion of them. The V and J calls and clone size come from that table; D and trimming were worked out from the DNA. The table has 65,000 to 85,000 clones, more than 80% seen once. The sample comes from a study of blood T cell repertoires in COVID-19. Study details: Italy, Spain and the United States were the sources of the convalescent and acute COVID-19 samples. T cells, B-cell-depleted T cells, or PBMCs provided the cDNA or gDNA that served as material.

Sequenced: peripheral blood. This chain joins TRBV27 and TRBJ2-2; 8 bases agree with TRBD2. The sequence was obtained from a man in his fifties or sixties with acute or convalescent COVID-19. CDR3 loop: CASSRGLANTGELFF. DNA of the CDR3: TGTGCCAGCAGCAGGGGACTAGCGAACACCGGGGAGCTGTTTTTT.